The 14 T cell receptor beta chains presented below share a single source sample, sequenced in a study of shared clonotypes between healthy human individuals. Some clones are missing from TCRdb's copy, which holds only in-frame ones; the method was immunoSEQ multiplex PCR. The sample shows fewer than 400,000 clones, about 74% of them seen only once. The sequenced sample was memory CD4+ T cells sorted from blood. The subset: CD45RA-negative fraction. The receptor set was obtained from a man in his thirties or forties in good health.

This chain joins TRBV19 and TRBJ2-7, with 11 bases matching TRBD1. Germline CDR1 LNHDA, CDR2 SQIVND (reference sequence). The CDR3 has 14 amino acids. J was trimmed by 3 bases and V by 5 bases; bases with no gene match: 3. In nucleotides, the CDR3 is TGTGCCAGTAGTTCCGGGACAGGGGGCTACGAGCAGTACTTC. Protein: CASSSGTGGYEQYF.

This chain connects TRBV27 to TRBJ2-7, with TRBD1 matching over 9 bases. Looked up from germline, CDR1 is MNHEY and CDR2 is SMNVEV (reference sequence). Losses at the gene ends were 7 bases for V and 2 bases for J; bases not matched to a gene: 9. The CDR3 totals 15 residues. Here the CDR3 reads CASTRNTGGPYEQYF. The CDR3 coding sequence is TGTGCCAGCACTAGAAACACAGGGGGCCCCTACGAGCAGTACTTC.

This clone was counted at least ten times. V usage is TRBV18 and J usage is TRBJ2-2, with 9 nucleotides matching TRBD2. The trim removed 4 bases at V and 5 bases at J, leaving 11 bases unmatched. This CDR3 has 17 residues. Germline CDR1 KGHSH, CDR2 LQKENI. CDR3 residues: CASSLLGLAGTTGELFF. CDR3 DNA: TGTGCCAGCTCACTGCTTGGGCTAGCGGGAACTACCGGGGAGCTGTTTTTT.

The V call is TRBV5-1, the J call TRBJ2-7; D gene uncertain. Germline V CDR1 and CDR2: SGHRS, YFSETQ. Trimming pared 5 bases from V and 2 bases from J, leaving 20 bases between. The CDR3 has 16 amino acids. CDR3 residues: CASSYSGPGWTYEQYF. The CDR3 nucleotides are TGCGCCAGCAGTTATTCCGGACCGGGTTGGACCTACGAGCAGTACTTC. Supplemented by reference TRBV5-1 and TRBJ2-7, the full variable domain reads KAGVTQTPRYLIKTRGQQVTLSCSPISGHRSVSWYQQTPGQGLQFLFEYFSETQRNKGNFPGRFSGRQFSNSRSEMNVSTLELGDSALYLCASSYSGPGWTYEQYFGPGTRLTVT.

The chain has TRBV6-6 and TRBJ2-1, with D perhaps TRBD1 or TRBD2 (5 bases each). V gave up 6 bases and J gave up 12 bases, with 15 bases separating them. The CDR3 totals 12 residues. The germline gives CDR1 MNHNY, CDR2 SVGAGI (reference sequence). The CDR3 DNA reads TGTGCCAGCAGAGACTCCAGTGGGGGGCAGTTCTTC. Encoded protein: CASRDSSGGQFF.

The V gene is TRBV4-2, the J gene TRBJ2-3, with TRBD2 identical over 10 bases. V was clipped by 4 bases and J by 6 bases; unmatched bases: 7. In germline, CDR1 is LGHNA, CDR2 YNFKEQ. The CDR3 sequence is 15 residues long. Here the CDR3 reads CASSPILAGADTQYF. DNA for the CDR3: TGTGCCAGCAGCCCGATCCTAGCGGGAGCTGATACGCAGTATTTT.

A few counts support this clone. J is TRBJ1-1 and V is TRBV4-2, with D hard to call. Looked up from germline, CDR1 is LGHNA and CDR2 is YNFKEQ. V was shortened by 4 bases and J by 0 bases, with 12 bases between the two germline ends. This CDR3 is 15 amino acids long. Here the CDR3 reads CASSLDPHLNTEAFF. CDR3 coding DNA: TGTGCCAGCAGCCTCGACCCCCACCTGAACACTGAAGCTTTCTTT.

The V call is TRBV4-2, the J call TRBJ2-5; 9 bases map to TRBD2. CDR1 and CDR2 from the germline V gene are LGHNA and YNFKEQ. The CDR3 spans 15 residues. The junction had 5 bases not matched to a gene; V was cut back by 1 base and J by 5 bases. CDR3 sequence reads: CASSQVAGVGETQYF. DNA for the CDR3: TGTGCCAGCAGCCAAGTAGCGGGAGTCGGTGAGACCCAGTACTTC.

This chain connects TRBV28 to TRBJ2-4; D is unclear. The CDR3 consists of 11 residues. V gave up 7 bases and J gave up 15 bases, with 16 bases separating them. The germline V gene encodes CDR1 MDHEN and CDR2 SYDVKM. CDR3 nucleotides: TGTGCCAGCACCAACCAATGGAGCCTGTACTTC. It specifies CASTNQWSLYF.

This clone was observed a single time. This sample includes further DNA sequences coding for the same CDR3. This chain links TRBV7-9 with TRBJ2-1; 8 bases are a match to TRBD2. The trim removed 1 base at V and 4 bases at J, leaving 6 bases unmatched. The CDR3 runs to 16 residues. CDR1 and CDR2 (germline): SEHNR, FQNEAQ (reference sequence). The CDR3: CASSLGLAGSYNEQFF. In DNA form, the CDR3 reads TGTGCCAGCAGCTTAGGCCTAGCGGGTTCTTACAATGAGCAGTTCTTC.

J is TRBJ2-7 and V is TRBV28, with TRBD1 matching 11 bases. Germline CDR1 and CDR2: MDHEN and SYDVKM. The trim removed 5 bases at V and 6 bases at J, leaving 6 bases unmatched. The CDR3 runs to 14 residues. The chain's CDR3 is CASSLGGQGGEQYF. The CDR3 region has the DNA TGTGCCAGCAGTCTCGGGGGACAGGGGGGCGAGCAGTACTTC.

The V gene is TRBV7-2, the J gene TRBJ2-3; TRBD2 matches 7 bases. Germline assignment: CDR1 SGHTA and CDR2 FQGNSA. The CDR3 sequence is 16 residues long. The V segment lost 5 bases and the J segment 2 bases; nucleotides outside the gene matches: 10. The CDR3 DNA sequence: TGTGCCAGCAGCACCCCGCCGGGGACTAACACAGATACGCAGTATTTT. Translated, it gives CASSTPPGTNTDTQYF.

This chain joins TRBV7-3 and TRBJ2-1, with 7 bases lining up with TRBD2. The germline gives CDR1 SGHTA, CDR2 FQGTGA. There are 14 residues in the CDR3. J lost 6 bases, V lost 5 bases, and 7 bases had no gene match. This CDR3 is CASSPLAELNEQFF. For the CDR3, the DNA is TGTGCCAGCAGCCCTCTAGCGGAGCTCAATGAGCAGTTCTTC. Variable domain in full (rest from reference TRBV7-3 and TRBJ2-1): GAGVSQTPSNKVTEKGKYVELRCDPISGHTALYWYRQSLGQGPEFLIYFQGTGAADDSGLPNDRFFAVRPEGSVSTLKIQRTERGDSAVYLCASSPLAELNEQFFGPGTRLTVL.

The chain couples TRBV6-6 to TRBJ2-5, with 7 bases that match TRBD1. CDR3 size: 13 residues. J lost 1 base, V lost 7 bases, and 3 bases had no gene match. Germline V lookup: CDR1 MNHNY, CDR2 SVGAGI (reference sequence). CDR3 bases: TGTGCCAGCACCGGACAGGTCCAAGAGACCCAGTACTTC. It translates to CASTGQVQETQYF.